This T cell receptor beta chain was captured in a study of CD8+CD57+ T cells in acquired aplastic anemia. Regarding the study as a whole: With respect to CD8+ Simpson's diversity, patients and controls did not differ significantly.

CDR1 and CDR2 from the germline V gene are SGHDT and YYEEEE. The V and J ends lost 2 bases and 2 bases respectively, with 5 bases between them. The CDR3 is 12 amino acids. Genomic DNA was employed as the template in profiling TCR beta VDJ and CDR3. One entry per CDR3 protein results from TCRdb running MiXCR on the reads. The sample carries about 120,000 distinct CDR3 sequences, under 60% recorded once. The sequenced patients had an expansion of CD8+CD57+ cells seen by flow cytometry. This clonotype occurred once. What it binds is not known. The material sequenced was sorted CD4+, CD8+, or CD8+CD57+ T cells (not recorded which) from PBMCs. The source of this sequence is a human donor with aplastic anemia. The V and J genes are TRBV5-6 and TRBJ2-7; D not resolved. This CDR3 is CASSLSTYEQYF. CDR3 DNA: TGTGCCAGCAGCTTATCAACCTACGAGCAGTACTTC.